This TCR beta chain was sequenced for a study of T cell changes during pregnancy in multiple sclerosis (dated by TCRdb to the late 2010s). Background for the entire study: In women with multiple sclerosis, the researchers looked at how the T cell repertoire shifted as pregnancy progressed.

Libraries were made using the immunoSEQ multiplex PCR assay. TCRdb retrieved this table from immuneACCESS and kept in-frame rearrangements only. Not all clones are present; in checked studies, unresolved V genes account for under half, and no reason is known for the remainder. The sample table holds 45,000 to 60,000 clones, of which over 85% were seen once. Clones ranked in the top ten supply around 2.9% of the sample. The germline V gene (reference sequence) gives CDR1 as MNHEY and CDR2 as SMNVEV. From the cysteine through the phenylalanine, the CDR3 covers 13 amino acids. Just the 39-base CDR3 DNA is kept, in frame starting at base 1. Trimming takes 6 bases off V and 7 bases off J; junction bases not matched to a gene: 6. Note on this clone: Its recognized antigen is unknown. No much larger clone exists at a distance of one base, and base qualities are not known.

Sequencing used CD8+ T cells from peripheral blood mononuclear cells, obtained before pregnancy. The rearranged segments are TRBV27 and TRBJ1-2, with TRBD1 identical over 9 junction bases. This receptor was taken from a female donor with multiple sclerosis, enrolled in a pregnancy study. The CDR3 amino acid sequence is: CASSLTGGGGYTF. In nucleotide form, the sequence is TGTGCCAGCAGCCTAACAGGGGGCGGTGGCTACACCTTC.